The 26 T cell receptor beta chains below all came from one sample that was sequenced in a study of tumor T cells in aggressive B-cell lymphoma. Generated by immunoSEQ multiplex PCR, the TCRdb table keeps only in-frame clones and is missing some. Found here are a few thousand clones, around 79% of them singletons; the top ten hold about 7%. The sample was tumor tissue. The receptors stem from an adult with diffuse large B cell lymphoma.

This chain joins TRBV6-5 and TRBJ2-7; 9 bases are shared with TRBD1. Germline CDR1 reads MNHEY; CDR2 reads SVGAGI. The CDR3 has 14 amino acids. After removal of 6 bases from V and 3 bases from J, the junction contained 6 bases not matched to a gene. CDR3 in amino acids: CASSPGTGFYEQYF. CDR3 bases: TGTGCCAGCAGCCCCGGGACAGGGTTCTACGAGCAGTACTTC.

This clone has only a few counts. V usage is TRBV11-2 and J usage is TRBJ1-2; D gene uncertain. CDR1 is SGHAT and CDR2 is FQNNGV in the germline V gene. Trimming stripped 0 bases from V and 4 bases from J, with 9 bases between. The CDR3 is made up of 14 amino acids. CDR3 DNA: TGTGCCAGCAGCTTAGACCTTTATAGCTATGGCTACACCTTC. Its protein is CASSLDLYSYGYTF.

The rearrangement uses TRBV29-1 and TRBJ1-5; the match to TRBD1 covers 8 bases. V dropped 4 bases and J dropped 6; count of bases not matched to a gene: 2. The CDR3 runs 12 residues. The germline V gene has CDR1 SQVTM and CDR2 ANQGSEA. The CDR3 DNA sequence: TGCAGCGTTGCGACAGGGGCTCAGCCCCAGCATTTT. Protein product: CSVATGAQPQHF.

This chain connects TRBV10-3 to TRBJ2-1; 8 nucleotides match TRBD2. Germline assignment: CDR1 ENHRY and CDR2 SYGVKD. This CDR3 has 15 residues. The trim removed 3 bases at V and 5 bases at J, leaving 6 bases unmatched. This chain's CDR3 is CAISEGGGWDNEQFF. DNA for the CDR3: TGTGCCATCAGTGAAGGCGGGGGGTGGGACAATGAGCAGTTCTTC.

The V and J genes are TRBV27 and TRBJ2-2; D uncertain. The CDR3 loop spans 13 amino acids. Trimming stripped 3 bases from V and 5 bases from J, with 7 bases between. CDR1 and CDR2 (germline): MNHEY, SMNVEV (reference sequence). The CDR3 here is CASSFSVTGELFF. Here the CDR3 DNA reads TGTGCCAGCAGTTTTAGTGTGACCGGGGAGCTGTTTTTT.

The rearrangement links TRBV6-5 to TRBJ1-3; TRBD1 might be the D (6 bases). Trimming removed 6 bases from V and 1 base from J, with 13 bases in between. CDR1 is MNHEY, CDR2 SVGAGI, per germline. This CDR3 spans 15 amino acids. The CDR3 nucleotides read TGTGCCAGCAGCCCGGACAGCATTTCTGGAAACACCATATATTTT. Translated, it gives CASSPDSISGNTIYF.

This clone was seen only a few times. The chain couples TRBV6-1 to TRBJ2-7, with 8 positions matching TRBD2. The CDR3 is 15 residues long. Trimming removed 1 base from V and 3 bases from J; junction bases left unmatched: 5. Germline CDR1 and CDR2: MNHNS and SASEGT. The CDR3 nucleotides are TGTGCCAGCAGTGAAGGTCCGGGAGGGATCTACGAGCAGTACTTC. Protein product: CASSEGPGGIYEQYF.

V is TRBV5-6 and J is TRBJ2-3, with 7 bases fitting TRBD1. The V gene's germline CDR1 is SGHDT and CDR2 YYEEEE. V gave up 2 bases and J gave up 3 bases; unmatched junction bases: 9. This CDR3 contains 16 residues. The CDR3 DNA follows: TGTGCCAGCAGCTTAGTCCGGAAACAGGGGACAGATACGCAGTATTTT. Translating it yields CASSLVRKQGTDTQYF.

The chain couples TRBV27 to TRBJ1-2, with D maybe TRBD1 (5 bases). Trimming stripped 2 bases from V and 8 bases from J, with 12 bases between. This CDR3 has 13 residues. Looked up from germline, CDR1 is MNHEY and CDR2 is SMNVEV (reference sequence). The CDR3 region is CASSLSSGGGYTF. The CDR3 DNA follows: TGTGCCAGCAGTTTAAGCTCGGGGGGAGGCTACACCTTC.

This clone occurred a few times. The rearrangement links TRBV7-2 to TRBJ2-7; unclear D gene. The V gene lost 2 bases and the J gene lost 3 bases, with 11 bases spanning the gap. CDR3 size: 14 residues. From germline, CDR1 is SGHTA and CDR2 FQGNSA. CDR3 bases: TGTGCCAGCAGCTTACCTTGGAGAGACTACGAGCAGTACTTC. Encoded protein: CASSLPWRDYEQYF. The complete variable domain, with remaining parts taken from reference TRBV7-2 and TRBJ2-7, reads GAGVSQSPSNKVTEKGKDVELRCDPISGHTALYWYRQSLGQGLEFLIYFQGNSAPDKSGLPSDRFSAERTGGSVSTLTIQRTQQEDSAVYLCASSLPWRDYEQYFGPGTRLTVT.

The CDR3 coding sequence is TGTGCCAGCTCACCACCCTGGCCTCAGCGCGAGCAGTACTTC. As protein: CASSPPWPQREQYF. The chain links TRBV18 to TRBJ2-7; D ambiguous. The V gene lost 0 bases and the J gene lost 6 bases, with 12 bases spanning the gap. The CDR3 is 14 amino acids. Germline V gene lookup returns CDR1 KGHSH and CDR2 LQKENI.

The chain joins TRBV18 to TRBJ1-1; no firm D call. The CDR3 consists of 14 residues. The V end lost 2 bases, the J end lost 3 bases, and 10 bases lay between the germline ends. Germline V gene lookup returns CDR1 KGHSH and CDR2 LQKENI. The CDR3 sequence: CASSPSTRDTEAFF. The CDR3 coding sequence is TGTGCCAGCTCACCATCAACTCGGGACACTGAAGCTTTCTTT.

The V and J genes are TRBV27 and TRBJ2-7; tentative D call: TRBD2 (7 bases). Germline CDR1 reads MNHEY; CDR2 reads SMNVEV (reference sequence). The CDR3 is 14 amino acids. V gave up 7 bases and J gave up 5 bases, with 18 bases separating them. CDR3 loop: CASTRGAQNNEQYF. CDR3 DNA sequence: TGTGCCAGCACCCGGGGGGCCCAAAACAACGAGCAGTACTTC.

This clone has just a few counts. The chain recombines TRBV5-6 with TRBJ2-4, with TRBD1 as a possible D gene (5 bases). V was pared by 0 bases and J by 9 bases, with 13 bases between. Germline CDR1 and CDR2: SGHDT and YYEEEE. The CDR3 consists of 14 residues. The CDR3 coding sequence is TGTGCCAGCAGCTTGGGGGGCACGGCGGCCATTCAGTACTTC. It specifies CASSLGGTAAIQYF.

This clone has only a few counts. The chain joins TRBV28 to TRBJ2-7; maybe TRBD2 (5 bases). The germline V gene encodes CDR1 MDHEN and CDR2 SYDVKM. The V end was cut by 3 bases, the J end by 7 bases, with 7 bases between. CDR3 length equals 11 residues. The CDR3 nucleotides are TGTGCCAGCAGTTTTCGGGAAGAGCAGTACTTC. It encodes CASSFREEQYF.

V and J are TRBV28 and TRBJ1-1, with D possibly being TRBD1 (5 bases). This CDR3 region has 15 residues. V lost 5 bases to trimming and J lost 0 bases, with 13 bases between them. Per the germline V gene, CDR1 is MDHEN and CDR2 is SYDVKM. DNA for the CDR3: TGTGCCAGCAGTCGACCGACAGAAATGAACACTGAAGCTTTCTTT. It translates to CASSRPTEMNTEAFF.

The chain carries TRBV27 and TRBJ2-4; 8 bases align to TRBD2. V lost 3 bases, J lost 5 bases, and 6 bases stayed unmatched. Germline V gene lookup returns CDR1 MNHEY and CDR2 SMNVEV (reference sequence). CDR3 length: 15 residues. CDR3: CASSLSGGGQNIQYF. The CDR3 region has the DNA TGTGCCAGCAGTTTGAGCGGGGGAGGACAAAACATTCAGTACTTC.

The chain uses TRBV28 and TRBJ1-5; 9 bases align to TRBD1. Germline assignment: CDR1 MDHEN and CDR2 SYDVKM. The CDR3 is 13 residues long. The junction had 5 bases not matched to a gene; V was cut back by 7 bases and J by 7 bases. The CDR3 is CASTLTGGQPQHF. The CDR3 region has the DNA TGTGCCAGCACCCTGACAGGGGGACAGCCCCAGCATTTT. Full variable domain (missing parts from reference TRBV28 and TRBJ1-5): DVKVTQSSRYLVKRTGEKVFLECVQDMDHENMFWYRQDPGLGLRLIYFSYDVKMKEKGDIPEGYSVSREKKERFSLILESASTNQTSMYLCASTLTGGQPQHFGDGTRLSIL.

J is TRBJ2-5 and V is TRBV2; D remains ambiguous. Trimming cost V 6 bases and J 2 bases, with 10 bases left between them. CDR1 is SNHLY and CDR2 is FYNNEI in the germline V gene. This CDR3 spans 13 amino acids. The CDR3: CASSNSRQETQYF. The CDR3 DNA follows: TGTGCCAGCAGCAATAGCAGACAAGAGACCCAGTACTTC. The variable domain in full, with the rest retrieved from reference TRBV2 and TRBJ2-5, is EPEVTQTPSHQVTQMGQEVILRCVPISNHLYFYWYRQILGQKVEFLVSFYNNEISEKSEIFDDQFSVERPDGSNFTLKIRSTKLEDSAMYFCASSNSRQETQYFGPGTRLLVL.

This chain joins TRBV29-1 and TRBJ1-1; D unresolved. CDR3 length: 11 residues. Trimming took off 5 bases at V and 3 bases at J, with 7 bases between the two ends. Germline V gene lookup returns CDR1 SQVTM and CDR2 ANQGSEA. The CDR3 spells CSVLAYTEAFF. CDR3 nucleotide sequence: TGCAGCGTTCTGGCTTACACTGAAGCTTTCTTT.

The chain employs TRBV29-1 and TRBJ2-3; maybe TRBD1 (7 bases). CDR1 and CDR2 (germline): SQVTM, ANQGSEA. The CDR3 has 14 residues. V shed 3 bases and J shed 6 bases, with 16 bases lying between them. The CDR3 spells CSVERRGQGDTQYF. The CDR3 DNA follows: TGCAGCGTTGAGAGGAGGGGGCAGGGGGATACGCAGTATTTT.

The V gene is TRBV11-2, the J gene TRBJ2-5; D remains ambiguous. Germline CDR1 reads SGHAT; CDR2 reads FQNNGV. Deletions cut 2 bases from V and 4 bases from J, with 11 bases between. The length of the CDR3 is 14 residues. This chain's CDR3 is CASSLNVRVETQYF. CDR3 DNA sequence: TGTGCCAGCAGCTTAAATGTACGGGTAGAGACCCAGTACTTC.

The chain employs TRBV19 and TRBJ1-2; D possibly corresponds to TRBD1 (6 bases). In germline, CDR1 is LNHDA, CDR2 SQIVND (reference sequence). The CDR3 loop spans 15 amino acids. The V gene lost 7 bases and the J gene lost 6 bases, with 21 bases spanning the gap. The CDR3 protein is CASTQEGGAHNGYTF. The CDR3 nucleotides are TGTGCCAGTACCCAAGAAGGGGGGGCCCACAATGGCTACACCTTC.

The chain links TRBV19 to TRBJ1-1; no definite D call. V was clipped by 3 bases and J by 6 bases, with 17 bases between them. The germline CDR1 and CDR2 sequences are LNHDA and SQIVND (reference sequence). The CDR3 spans 15 residues. The CDR3 region has the DNA TGTGCCAGTAGTATCCAGCCAGGCCTGTCCCCTGAAGCTTTCTTT. It specifies CASSIQPGLSPEAFF.

V is TRBV27 and J is TRBJ2-7, with 7 bases matching TRBD2. V gave up 6 bases and J gave up 4 bases; unmatched junction bases: 9. The CDR3 is 14 residues long. CDR1 is MNHEY and CDR2 is SMNVEV in the germline V gene (reference sequence). The CDR3 DNA sequence: TGTGCCAGCAGAACCTCAGCGGGGAGTTACGAGCAGTACTTC. Residues: CASRTSAGSYEQYF.

V gene TRBV11-3 combines with J gene TRBJ1-1; the D is unclear. Germline V gene data show CDR1 as SGHNT and CDR2 as YENEEA. The CDR3 spans 14 residues. V was shortened by 5 bases and J by 0 bases, with 10 bases between the two germline ends. The CDR3 coding sequence is TGTGCCAGCAGCCGGGGAGTAATGAACACTGAAGCTTTCTTT. This gives the protein CASSRGVMNTEAFF.